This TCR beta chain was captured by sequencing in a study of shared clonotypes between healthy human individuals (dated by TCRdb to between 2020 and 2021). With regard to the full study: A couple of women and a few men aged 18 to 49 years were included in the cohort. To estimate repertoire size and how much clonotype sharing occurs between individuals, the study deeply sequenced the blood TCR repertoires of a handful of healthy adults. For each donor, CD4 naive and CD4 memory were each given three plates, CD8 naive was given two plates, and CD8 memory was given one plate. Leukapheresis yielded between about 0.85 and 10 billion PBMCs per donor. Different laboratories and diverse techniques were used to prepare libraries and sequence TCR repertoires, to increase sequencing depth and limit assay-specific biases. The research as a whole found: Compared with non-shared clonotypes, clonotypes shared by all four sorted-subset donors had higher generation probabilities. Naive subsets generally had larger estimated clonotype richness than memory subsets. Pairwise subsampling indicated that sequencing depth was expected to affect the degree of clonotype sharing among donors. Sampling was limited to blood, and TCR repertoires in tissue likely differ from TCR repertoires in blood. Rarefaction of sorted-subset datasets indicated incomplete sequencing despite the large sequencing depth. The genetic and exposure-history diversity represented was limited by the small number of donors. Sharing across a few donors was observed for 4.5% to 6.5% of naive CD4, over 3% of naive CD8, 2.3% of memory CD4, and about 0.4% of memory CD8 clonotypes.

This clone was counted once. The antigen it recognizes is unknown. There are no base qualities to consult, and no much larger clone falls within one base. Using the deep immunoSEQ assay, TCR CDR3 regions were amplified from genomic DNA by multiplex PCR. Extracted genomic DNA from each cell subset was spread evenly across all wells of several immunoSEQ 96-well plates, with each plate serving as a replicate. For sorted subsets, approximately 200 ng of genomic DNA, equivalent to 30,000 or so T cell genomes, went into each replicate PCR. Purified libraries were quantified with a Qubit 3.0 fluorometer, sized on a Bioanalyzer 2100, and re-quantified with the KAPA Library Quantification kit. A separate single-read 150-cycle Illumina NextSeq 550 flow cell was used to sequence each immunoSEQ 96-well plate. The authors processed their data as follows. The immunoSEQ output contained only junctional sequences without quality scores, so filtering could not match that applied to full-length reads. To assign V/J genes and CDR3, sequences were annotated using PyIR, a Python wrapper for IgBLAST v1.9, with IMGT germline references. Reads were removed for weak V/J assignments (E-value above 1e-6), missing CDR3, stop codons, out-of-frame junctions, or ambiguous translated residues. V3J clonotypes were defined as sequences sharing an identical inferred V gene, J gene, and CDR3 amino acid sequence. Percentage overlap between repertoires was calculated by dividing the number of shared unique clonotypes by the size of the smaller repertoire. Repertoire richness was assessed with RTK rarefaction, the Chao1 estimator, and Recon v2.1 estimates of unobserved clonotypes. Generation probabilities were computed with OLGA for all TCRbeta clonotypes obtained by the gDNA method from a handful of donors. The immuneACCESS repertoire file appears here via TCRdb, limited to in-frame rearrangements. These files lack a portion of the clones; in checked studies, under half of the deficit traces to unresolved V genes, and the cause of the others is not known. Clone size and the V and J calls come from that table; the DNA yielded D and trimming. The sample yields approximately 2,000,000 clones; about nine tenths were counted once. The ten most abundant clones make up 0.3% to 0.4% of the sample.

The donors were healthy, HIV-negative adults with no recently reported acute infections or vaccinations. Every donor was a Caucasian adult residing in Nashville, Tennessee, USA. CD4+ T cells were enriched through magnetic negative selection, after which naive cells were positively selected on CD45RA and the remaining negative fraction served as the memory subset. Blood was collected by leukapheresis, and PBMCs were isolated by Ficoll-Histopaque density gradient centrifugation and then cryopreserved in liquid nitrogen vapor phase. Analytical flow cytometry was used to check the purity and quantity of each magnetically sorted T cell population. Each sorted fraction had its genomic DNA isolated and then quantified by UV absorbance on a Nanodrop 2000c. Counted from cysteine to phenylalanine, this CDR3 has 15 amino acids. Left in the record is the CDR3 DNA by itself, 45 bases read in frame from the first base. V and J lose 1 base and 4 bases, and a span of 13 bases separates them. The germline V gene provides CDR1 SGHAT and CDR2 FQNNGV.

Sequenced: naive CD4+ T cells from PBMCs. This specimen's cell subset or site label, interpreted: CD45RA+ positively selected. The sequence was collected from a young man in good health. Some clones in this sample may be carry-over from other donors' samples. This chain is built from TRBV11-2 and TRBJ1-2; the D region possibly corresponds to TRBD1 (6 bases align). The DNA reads TGTGCCAGCAGCTTAGGGGGGCGGGTTATCTATGGCTACACCTTC. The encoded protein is CASSLGGRVIYGYTF.